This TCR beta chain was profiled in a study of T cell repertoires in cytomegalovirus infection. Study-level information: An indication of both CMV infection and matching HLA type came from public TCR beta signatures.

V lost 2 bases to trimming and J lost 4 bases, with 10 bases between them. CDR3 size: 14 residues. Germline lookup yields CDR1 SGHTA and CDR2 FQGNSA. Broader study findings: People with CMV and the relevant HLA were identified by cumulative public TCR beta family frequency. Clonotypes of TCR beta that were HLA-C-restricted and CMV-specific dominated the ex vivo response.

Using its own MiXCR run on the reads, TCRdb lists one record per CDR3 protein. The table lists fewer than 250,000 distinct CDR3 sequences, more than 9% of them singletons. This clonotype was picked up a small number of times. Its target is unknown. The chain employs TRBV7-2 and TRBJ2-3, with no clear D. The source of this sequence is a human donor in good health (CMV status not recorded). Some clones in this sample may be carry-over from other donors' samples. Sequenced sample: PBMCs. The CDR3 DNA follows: TGTGCCAGCAGCTTAAACCAGGCACCAGATACGCAGTATTTT. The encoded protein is CASSLNQAPDTQYF.